Listed below are T cell receptor beta chains from one sample, sequenced in a study of blood T cells in healthy people across ages. TCRdb reprocessed the 5' RACE reads with MiXCR, giving one entry per CDR3 protein. Of approximately 2,000,000 distinct CDR3 sequences in the sample, around 40% were seen once. The sequenced sample consisted of blood. These receptors came from a human donor in good health. Each CDR3 is given with its conserved first and last residue. The order of the fields is CDR3 protein, V gene, J gene, D gene, clone size. The D gene is left open where the match is weak. Clone size is stated in some rows and not others, as once, few, many or a class when expanded.

CASGVRDRGTDTQYF	TRBV12-3/TRBV12-4	TRBJ2-3	TRBD1	-
CASRTYRGRYGTQYF	TRBV6-2/TRBV6-3	TRBJ2-3	TRBD1	few
CASSPPSGQAEAFF	TRBV7-9	TRBJ1-1	-	few
CASSMASYNEQFF	TRBV19	TRBJ2-1	-	-
CASSQHLAGSQETQYF	TRBV4-3	TRBJ2-5	TRBD2	few
CASSFLAGYGYTF	TRBV28	TRBJ1-2	-	-
CSARATGVGYTF	TRBV20-1	TRBJ1-2	TRBD1	few
CATSRDRGRAYGYTF	TRBV15	TRBJ1-2	TRBD1	-
CASSTRRLTGGEQFF	TRBV19	TRBJ2-1	-	-
CSAEGGLLSYNEQFF	TRBV20-1	TRBJ2-1	-	-
CASSFVQRRDRYGYTF	TRBV7-3	TRBJ1-2	-	few
CASSVGGSPGNEQFF	TRBV9	TRBJ2-1	-	few
CASSAADSPLHF	TRBV2	TRBJ1-6	-	-
CASKSVTAANQPQHF	TRBV27	TRBJ1-5	-	few
CASEQETDTQYF	TRBV7-9	TRBJ2-3	-	few
CASSPLSRERGYTF	TRBV18	TRBJ1-2	-	-
CSVDPTLGEETQYF	TRBV29-1	TRBJ2-5	-	few
CASSYRDRVLSGANVLTF	TRBV12-3/TRBV12-4	TRBJ2-6	TRBD1	-
CAISGDGDWKTQYF	TRBV10-3	TRBJ2-5	-	few
CASSLWVGVGANVLTF	TRBV27	TRBJ2-6	-	many
CASSPQDFLAKNIQYF	TRBV5-1	TRBJ2-4	-	-
CASSSAGGNNEKLFF	TRBV27	TRBJ1-4	TRBD1	few
CASSQGDYEQYF	TRBV3-1	TRBJ2-7	-	many
CASSSLPGERGGDEQFF	TRBV27	TRBJ2-1	TRBD2	few
CASKEGRGSEKLFF	TRBV12-3/TRBV12-4	TRBJ1-4	-	many
CASSLTGGHRNEQFF	TRBV7-2	TRBJ2-1	TRBD1	-
CATSILGAAYEQYF	TRBV15	TRBJ2-7	-	few
CASSLCVEGNCEQYF	TRBV5-5	TRBJ2-7	-	few
CASSLIVTTEAFF	TRBV12-3/TRBV12-4	TRBJ1-1	-	-
CACSPRGGESATQYF	TRBV9	TRBJ2-3	-	-
CASSEYGFGGYTF	TRBV7-2	TRBJ1-2	-	-
CASSRALQTSTDTRYF	TRBV5-6	TRBJ2-3	TRBD2	-
CSATSGLGEDFSGANVLTF	TRBV20-1	TRBJ2-6	-	-
CASSESYSGNTIYF	TRBV2	TRBJ1-3	-	-
CASSLTLGLAGNEQYF	TRBV7-2	TRBJ2-7	TRBD2	many
CASSVGLAGKLQETQYF	TRBV9	TRBJ2-5	TRBD2	few
CATVRRSSRGYTF	TRBV9	TRBJ1-2	-	-
CSAGIAGGGETQYF	TRBV20-1	TRBJ2-5	TRBD2	few
CASSWGKGQPQHF	TRBV27	TRBJ1-5	-	-
CASSHQSGVQHGEQFF	TRBV4-1	TRBJ2-1	-	-
CCVSESGGSTEAFF	TRBV29-1	TRBJ1-1	TRBD1	-
CASSVDGVSRETQYF	TRBV9	-	-	-
CASSHPGHLGETQYF	TRBV6-6	TRBJ2-5	-	-
CASSRSRPYTQETQYF	TRBV7-2	TRBJ2-5	-	-
CASSQILGTTDTEAFF	TRBV4-1	TRBJ1-1	-	-
CASSFALQGHEQYF	TRBV28	TRBJ2-7	TRBD1	-
CASSSTGYSAPSTDTQYF	TRBV7-3	TRBJ2-3	-	-